A single sample gave rise to the 5 T cell receptor beta chains below, sequenced in a study of cytomegalovirus exposure and HLA in healthy donors listed by TCRdb under 2017. Library prep was done by the immunoSEQ multiplex PCR assay. A mixture of 60 forward primers for TCR Vbeta segments and 13 reverse primers for TCR Jbeta segments was used in the multiplex PCR. In its TCRdb copy, this immuneACCESS table keeps in-frame sequences only and misses some clones. Where compared with another copy, unresolved V genes explain less than half of these, and the others have no known cause. The sample has some 170,000 clones on record, around 78% of them singletons. Of the sample, 1% is held by the ten largest clones. The sample taken for sequencing was PBMCs. Receptors originate from a woman aged 40 to 49 in good health and CMV-seronegative.

The chain carries TRBV29-1 and TRBJ1-1; D is uncertain. V was cut by 7 bases and J by 4 bases, with 10 bases left in between. The CDR3 contains 11 residues. Germline V gene data show CDR1 as SQVTM and CDR2 as ANQGSEA. DNA of the CDR3: TGCAGCGCCCTAGCGGGCACTGAAGCTTTCTTT. Amino acids: CSALAGTEAFF.

The chain recombines TRBV5-1 with TRBJ1-2; 10 bases fit TRBD1. V lost 1 base and J lost 8; bases outside the gene matches: 11. Germline V CDR1 and CDR2: SGHRS, YFSETQ. The CDR3 consists of 16 residues. The CDR3 loop reads CASSLHPGQGEEGYTF. The DNA for the CDR3 is TGCGCCAGCAGCTTGCACCCCGGACAGGGGGAAGAAGGCTACACCTTC.

The genes are TRBV4-2 and TRBJ1-2; D not resolved. This CDR3 has 12 residues. CDR1 is LGHNA and CDR2 is YNFKEQ in the germline V gene. The V gene lost 8 bases and the J gene lost 3 bases, with 10 bases spanning the gap. The DNA for the CDR3 is TGTGCCAGCGTGTCAGACTACTATGGCTACACCTTC. Its protein is CASVSDYYGYTF.

The chain recombines TRBV2 with TRBJ2-2; D might be TRBD2 (5 bases). Trimming left V 2 bases short and J 12 bases short, with 10 bases between. The CDR3 covers 12 residues. Germline CDR1 SNHLY, CDR2 FYNNEI. CDR3 nucleotide sequence: TGTGCCAGCAGTGAACCCCCGGGGAAGCTGTTTTTT. Residues: CASSEPPGKLFF.

The V call is TRBV5-1, the J call TRBJ2-5; 8 nucleotides align to TRBD1. Trimming at V came to 5 bases and at J to 0 bases, leaving 3 bases not matched to a gene. The germline V gene has CDR1 SGHRS and CDR2 YFSETQ. The CDR3 runs to 14 residues. DNA for the CDR3: TGCGCCAGCAGTCAGGGGGCCTACCAAGAGACCCAGTACTTC. Its protein is CASSQGAYQETQYF. Complete variable domain (other parts from reference TRBV5-1 and TRBJ2-5): KAGVTQTPRYLIKTRGQQVTLSCSPISGHRSVSWYQQTPGQGLQFLFEYFSETQRNKGNFPGRFSGRQFSNSRSEMNVSTLELGDSALYLCASSQGAYQETQYFGPGTRLLVL.